This TCR beta chain stems from a study of blood T cells in healthy people across ages. With a J-beta primer mix and a sample-barcoded 5' primer, a second PCR ran 7 to 11 cycles. TCRdb fed the 5' RACE reads into MiXCR, producing one record per CDR3 protein. The sample has over 600,000 distinct CDR3 sequences, 56% seen once. This CDR3 comprises 14 residues. Trimming left V 0 bases short and J 5 bases short, with 7 bases between. The germline gives CDR1 KGHDR, CDR2 SFDVKD. This clonotype turned up a few times. Sequencing input: blood. The chain uses TRBV24-1 and TRBJ2-1; D is unresolved. This sequence was found in a man aged 35-49 years in good health. The CDR3 spells CATSDLWRNNEQFF. Here the CDR3 DNA reads TGTGCCACCAGTGATTTGTGGAGAAACAATGAGCAGTTCTTC.